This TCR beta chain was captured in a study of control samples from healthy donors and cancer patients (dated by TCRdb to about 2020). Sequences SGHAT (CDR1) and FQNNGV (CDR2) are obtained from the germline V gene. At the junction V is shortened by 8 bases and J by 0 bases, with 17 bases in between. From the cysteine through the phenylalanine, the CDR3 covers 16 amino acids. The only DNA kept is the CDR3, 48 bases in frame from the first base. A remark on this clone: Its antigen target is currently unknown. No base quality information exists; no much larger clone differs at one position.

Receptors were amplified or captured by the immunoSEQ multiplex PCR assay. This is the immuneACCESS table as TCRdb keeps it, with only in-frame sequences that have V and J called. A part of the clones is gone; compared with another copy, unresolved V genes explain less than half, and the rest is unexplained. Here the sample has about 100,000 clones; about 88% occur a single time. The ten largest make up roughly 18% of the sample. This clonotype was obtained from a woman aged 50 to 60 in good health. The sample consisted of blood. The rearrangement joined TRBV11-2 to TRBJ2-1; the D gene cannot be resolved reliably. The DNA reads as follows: TGTGCCAGCGCACTCGGAGCCCGAAGCTCCTACAATGAGCAGTTCTTC. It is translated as CASALGARSSYNEQFF.